The 8 T cell receptor beta chains presented below share a single source sample, sequenced in a study of cytomegalovirus exposure and HLA in healthy donors. Vbeta (60) and Jbeta (13) primers were used in the PCR. Clones were read by immunoSEQ multiplex PCR, and TCRdb kept only the in-frame ones, dropping some. Altogether around 170,000 clones are present, about 81% being singletons, with the ten largest covering roughly 0.73%. The sequencing input was PBMCs. All receptors come from a woman aged 18-30 years in good health and CMV-seronegative.

The chain combines TRBV7-8 with TRBJ1-3, with D hard to call. Germline V CDR1 and CDR2: SGHVS, FQNEAQ. There are 16 residues in the CDR3. Trimming shortened V by 1 base and J by 0 bases, and 10 bases separated the two germline ends. CDR3 sequence: CASSLVLEGSGNTIYF. In DNA form, the CDR3 reads TGTGCCAGCAGCTTAGTTTTAGAGGGCTCTGGAAACACCATATATTTT.

A note on this clone: A read error may account for a junction end that differs from germline. The chain couples TRBV7-9 to TRBJ1-1; 12 positions agree with TRBD1. The CDR3 is 19 amino acids. The V gene's germline CDR1 is SEHNR and CDR2 FQNEAQ (reference sequence). Here the CDR3 DNA reads TGTTCCAGCAGCCGCCTGCCCGGGACAGGGGGCGAAGTGCGCACTGAAGCTTTCTTT. Encoded protein: CSSSRLPGTGGEVRTEAFF.

The genes are TRBV7-9 and TRBJ1-1; D is perhaps TRBD1 (6 bases). In germline, CDR1 is SEHNR, CDR2 FQNEAQ (reference sequence). The CDR3 totals 15 residues. V was trimmed by 2 bases and J by 1 base, leaving 11 bases between them. The CDR3 nucleotides read TGTGCCAGCAGCTTACCAGGGGTTTGGAACACTGAAGCTTTCTTT. This sequence encodes CASSLPGVWNTEAFF.

The rearrangement links TRBV11-2 to TRBJ2-7; a possible D gene is TRBD2 (6 bases). The germline CDR1 and CDR2 sequences are SGHAT and FQNNGV. The CDR3 has 14 residues. The V and J ends lost 3 bases and 3 bases respectively, with 12 bases between them. The CDR3 DNA sequence: TGTGCCAGCAGCTTTGGGGGGTCTTACTACGAGCAGTACTTC. This gives the protein CASSFGGSYYEQYF. Supplemented by reference TRBV11-2 and TRBJ2-7, the full variable domain reads EAGVAQSPRYKIIEKRQSVAFWCNPISGHATLYWYQQILGQGPKLLIQFQNNGVVDDSQLPKDRFSAERLKGVDSTLKIQPAKLEDSAVYLCASSFGGSYYEQYFGPGTRLTVT.

CDR3 in amino acids: CASNPGQGKGGFF. The CDR3 nucleotides read TGTGCCAGCAATCCGGGACAGGGGAAAGGGGGTTTCTTT. The chain joins TRBV6-5 to TRBJ1-1; 10 bases agree with TRBD1. The CDR3 spans 13 residues. From germline, CDR1 is MNHEY and CDR2 SVGAGI. Trimming removed 7 bases from V and 13 bases from J; junction bases left unmatched: 12.

The chain links TRBV27 to TRBJ2-7, with D possibly TRBD1 on 6 matching bases. The CDR3 sequence is 15 residues long. Trimming left V 4 bases short and J 3 bases short, with 16 bases between. Germline CDR1 reads MNHEY; CDR2 reads SMNVEV (reference sequence). Here the CDR3 reads CASSSQQGALYEQYF. Here the CDR3 DNA reads TGTGCCAGCAGTTCCCAACAGGGTGCCCTCTACGAGCAGTACTTC.

The chain employs TRBV7-7 and TRBJ2-3; 7 bases map to TRBD2. Looked up from germline, CDR1 is SSHAT and CDR2 is FNYEAQ (reference sequence). Trimming at V came to 4 bases and at J to 3 bases, leaving 4 bases not matched to a gene. The CDR3 runs to 14 residues. This chain's CDR3 is CASSSLAETDTQYF. CDR3 bases: TGTGCCAGCAGCTCTCTAGCGGAGACAGATACGCAGTATTTT.

This chain connects TRBV6-1 to TRBJ1-1, with D hard to call. This CDR3 is 14 amino acids long. Germline V gives CDR1 MNHNS, CDR2 SASEGT. V was clipped by 2 bases and J by 0 bases, with 7 bases between them. As DNA, the CDR3 is TGTGCCAGCAGTGAAAACCACATGAACACTGAAGCTTTCTTT. Translated: CASSENHMNTEAFF.